Listed below are T cell receptor beta chains from one sample, sequenced in a study of blood T cell repertoires in COVID-19. Method: immunoSEQ multiplex PCR; TCRdb's copy keeps in-frame clones and lacks some. The sample includes 150,000 to 200,000 clones, roughly 80% of them seen just once. The sequenced material came from peripheral blood. The receptors here all came from a man aged 55 to 70 with acute or convalescent COVID-19. CDR3s include the opening cysteine and the closing phenylalanine or tryptophan. Fields, in order: clone size, D gene, V gene, J gene, CDR3 protein, CDR3 DNA. The D gene is left open where the match is weak. Clone size is shown for a subset of rows, as once, few, many or a class of expanded clone.

clone size: NA; D gene: TRBD1; V gene: TRBV30; J gene: TRBJ1-2; CDR3 protein: CAWGATQTGLYVGGYTF; CDR3 DNA: TGTGCCTGGGGTGCGACTCAGACAGGGTTATACGTTGGTGGCTACACCTTC
clone size: NA; D gene: TRBD1; V gene: TRBV9; J gene: TRBJ2-2; CDR3 protein: CASSVDRGNTGELFF; CDR3 DNA: TGTGCCAGCAGCGTAGACAGGGGGAACACCGGGGAGCTGTTTTTT
clone size: NA; D gene: NA; V gene: TRBV7-9; J gene: TRBJ1-2; CDR3 protein: CASSQQGTGYGYTF; CDR3 DNA: TGTGCCAGCAGCCAACAGGGAACCGGCTATGGCTACACCTTC
clone size: once; D gene: NA; V gene: TRBV9; J gene: TRBJ1-2; CDR3 protein: CASSEGGADYGYTF; CDR3 DNA: TGTGCCAGCAGCGAGGGAGGGGCGGACTATGGCTACACCTTC
clone size: NA; D gene: TRBD2; V gene: TRBV5-1; J gene: TRBJ2-3; CDR3 protein: CASTRAGGLYSTDTQYF; CDR3 DNA: TGCGCCAGCACCCGAGCGGGAGGGCTTTATAGCACAGATACGCAGTATTTT
clone size: NA; D gene: TRBD1; V gene: TRBV6-5; J gene: TRBJ1-1; CDR3 protein: CASSHSAGGYEAFF; CDR3 DNA: TGTGCCAGCAGTCACTCGGCAGGGGGCTATGAAGCTTTCTTT
clone size: NA; D gene: NA; V gene: TRBV10-3; J gene: TRBJ1-5; CDR3 protein: CAISESGRANSNQPQHF; CDR3 DNA: TGTGCCATCAGTGAGTCAGGCAGGGCCAATAGCAATCAGCCCCAGCATTTT
clone size: once; D gene: NA; V gene: TRBV18; J gene: TRBJ1-6; CDR3 protein: CASSPGQGGLNSPLHF; CDR3 DNA: TGTGCCAGCTCACCTGGACAAGGTGGATTGAATTCACCCCTCCACTTT
clone size: NA; D gene: NA; V gene: TRBV6-6; J gene: TRBJ1-2; CDR3 protein: CASSYSAVDNGYTF; CDR3 DNA: TGTGCCAGCAGTTACTCGGCAGTCGACAATGGCTACACCTTC
clone size: NA; D gene: NA; V gene: TRBV4-1; J gene: TRBJ2-2; CDR3 protein: CASSPPGTFTGELFF; CDR3 DNA: TGCGCCAGCAGCCCCCCAGGCACCTTCACCGGGGAGCTGTTTTTT
clone size: NA; D gene: TRBD1; V gene: TRBV7-9; J gene: TRBJ1-2; CDR3 protein: CASSLDGGTGYGYTF; CDR3 DNA: TGTGCCAGCAGCTTAGACGGCGGGACAGGCTATGGCTACACCTTC